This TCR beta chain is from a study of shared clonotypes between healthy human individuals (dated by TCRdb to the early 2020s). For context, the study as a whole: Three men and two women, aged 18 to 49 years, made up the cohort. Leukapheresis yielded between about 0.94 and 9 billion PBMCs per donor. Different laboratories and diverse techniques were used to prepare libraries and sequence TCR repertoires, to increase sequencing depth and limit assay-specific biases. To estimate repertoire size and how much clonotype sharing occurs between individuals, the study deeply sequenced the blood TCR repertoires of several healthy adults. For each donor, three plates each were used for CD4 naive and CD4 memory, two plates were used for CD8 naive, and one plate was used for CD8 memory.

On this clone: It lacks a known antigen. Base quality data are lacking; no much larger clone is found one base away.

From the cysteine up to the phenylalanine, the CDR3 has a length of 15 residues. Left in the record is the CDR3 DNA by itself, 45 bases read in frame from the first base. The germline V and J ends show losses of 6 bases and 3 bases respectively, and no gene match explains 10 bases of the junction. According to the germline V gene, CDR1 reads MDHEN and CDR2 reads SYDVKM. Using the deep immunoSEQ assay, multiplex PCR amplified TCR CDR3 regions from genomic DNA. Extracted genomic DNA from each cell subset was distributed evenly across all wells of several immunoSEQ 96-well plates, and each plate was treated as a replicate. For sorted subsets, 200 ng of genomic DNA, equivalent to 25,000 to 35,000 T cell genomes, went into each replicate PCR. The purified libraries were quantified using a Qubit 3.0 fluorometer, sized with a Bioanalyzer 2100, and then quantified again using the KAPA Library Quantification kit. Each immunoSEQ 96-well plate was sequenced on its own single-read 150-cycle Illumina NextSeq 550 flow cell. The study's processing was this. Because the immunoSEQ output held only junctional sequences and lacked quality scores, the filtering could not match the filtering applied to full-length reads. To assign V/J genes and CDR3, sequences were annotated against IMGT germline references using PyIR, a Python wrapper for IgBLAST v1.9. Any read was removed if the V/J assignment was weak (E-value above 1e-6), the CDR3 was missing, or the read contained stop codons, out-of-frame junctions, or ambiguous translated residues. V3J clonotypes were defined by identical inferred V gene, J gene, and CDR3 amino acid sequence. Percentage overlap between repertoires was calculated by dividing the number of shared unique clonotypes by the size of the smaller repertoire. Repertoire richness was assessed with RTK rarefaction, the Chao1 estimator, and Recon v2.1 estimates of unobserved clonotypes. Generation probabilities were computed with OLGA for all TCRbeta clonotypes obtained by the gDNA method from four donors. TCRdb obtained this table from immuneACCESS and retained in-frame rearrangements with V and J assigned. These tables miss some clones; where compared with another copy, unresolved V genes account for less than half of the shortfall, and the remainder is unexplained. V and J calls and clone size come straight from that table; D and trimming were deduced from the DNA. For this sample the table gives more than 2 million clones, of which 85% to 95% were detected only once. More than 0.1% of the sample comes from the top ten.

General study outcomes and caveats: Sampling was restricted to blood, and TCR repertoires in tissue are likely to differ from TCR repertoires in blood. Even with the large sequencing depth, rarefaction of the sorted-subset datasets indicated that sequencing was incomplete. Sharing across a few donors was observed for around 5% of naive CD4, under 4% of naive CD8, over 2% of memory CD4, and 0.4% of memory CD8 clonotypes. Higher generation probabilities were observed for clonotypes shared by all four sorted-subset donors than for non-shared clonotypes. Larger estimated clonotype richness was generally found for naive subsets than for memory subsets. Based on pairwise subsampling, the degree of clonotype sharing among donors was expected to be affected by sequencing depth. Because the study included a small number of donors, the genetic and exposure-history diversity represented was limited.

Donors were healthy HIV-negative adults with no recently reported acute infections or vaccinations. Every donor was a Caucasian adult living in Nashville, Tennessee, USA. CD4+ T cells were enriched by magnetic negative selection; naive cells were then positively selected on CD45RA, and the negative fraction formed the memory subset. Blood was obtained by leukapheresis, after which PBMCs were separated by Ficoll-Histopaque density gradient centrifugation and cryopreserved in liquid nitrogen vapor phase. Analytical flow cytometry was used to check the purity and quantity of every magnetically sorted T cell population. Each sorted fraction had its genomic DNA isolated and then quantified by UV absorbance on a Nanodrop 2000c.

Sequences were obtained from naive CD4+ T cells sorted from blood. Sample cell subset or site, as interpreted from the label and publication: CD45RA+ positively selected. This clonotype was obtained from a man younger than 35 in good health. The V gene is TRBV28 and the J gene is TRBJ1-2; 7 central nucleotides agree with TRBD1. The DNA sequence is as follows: TGTGCCAGCAGAAAAATCGACAGGGCGGACTATGGCTACACCTTC. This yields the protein CASRKIDRADYGYTF.